This TCR beta chain was recorded in a study of cytomegalovirus exposure and HLA in healthy donors. Whole-study context: Earlier, almost 120 million unique TCR beta sequences were recovered from around 200 million T cells by an analysis.

The study ran its PCR with 60 Vbeta and 13 Jbeta primers. The protocol was immunoSEQ multiplex PCR, while the TCRdb copy is restricted to in-frame clones and leaves out a portion. The repertoire consists of about 120,000 clones, with 60% to 75% occurring once and the leading ten covering just under 3%. Germline V gene lookup returns CDR1 SGDLS and CDR2 YYNGEE. V shed 4 bases and J shed 8 bases, with 15 bases lying between them. CDR3 size: 14 residues. Points on this clone: What it binds is unknown.

General study points: Immune exposure information available was restricted to CMV serostatus.

Though nominally healthy at sampling, donors likely had unrecorded immune exposures. The chain is built from TRBV9 and TRBJ1-4, with D perhaps TRBD1 (5 bases). The sequenced material came from PBMCs. The receptor was derived from a woman in her 40s in good health and CMV-seropositive. The CDR3 region is CASSPGRGVEKLFF. The CDR3 DNA follows: TGTGCCAGCAGCCCCGGGAGGGGAGTCGAAAAACTGTTTTTT.